The 9 T cell receptor beta chains below come from one sample, sequenced in a study of blood T cell repertoires in COVID-19. The repertoire was sequenced with immunoSEQ multiplex PCR; TCRdb's copy has only in-frame clones and lacks some. The data contain 200,000 or so clones, 70% to 90% of them singletons. Sequenced: peripheral blood. Source of these receptors: a human donor with active or convalescent COVID-19. The donor label of this sample is uncertain.

V usage is TRBV11-2 and J usage is TRBJ2-1; the D is unclear. The CDR3 extends over 16 amino acids. Trimming took 1 base from V and 1 from J, leaving 11 bases between them. Per the germline V gene, CDR1 is SGHAT and CDR2 is FQNNGV. This CDR3 reads CASSLAQTYSYNEQFF. In nucleotides, the CDR3 is TGTGCCAGCAGCTTAGCCCAGACATATTCCTACAATGAGCAGTTCTTC.

This chain uses TRBV6-6 with TRBJ2-2; no reliable D call. V lost 2 bases and J lost 1, with 8 bases in between. The CDR3 runs 15 residues. Germline V gene data show CDR1 as MNHNY and CDR2 as SVGAGI (reference sequence). This chain's CDR3 is CASSYVPGNTGELFF. Here the CDR3 DNA reads TGTGCCAGCAGTTACGTCCCAGGGAACACCGGGGAGCTGTTTTTT.

The rearrangement uses TRBV5-1 and TRBJ1-4; 11 nucleotides align to TRBD1. Trimming cost V 7 bases and J 0 bases; bases outside gene matches: 2. The CDR3 is 15 amino acids. Germline loops: CDR1 SGHRS, CDR2 YFSETQ. CDR3 amino acids: CASGTGGTTNEKLFF. In DNA, the CDR3 is TGCGCCAGCGGGACAGGGGGAACAACTAATGAAAAACTGTTTTTT.

This clone appeared many times. The chain combines TRBV5-1 with TRBJ2-1, with 7 nucleotides matching TRBD1. The V segment lost 4 bases and the J segment 2 bases; nucleotides outside the gene matches: 6. In germline, CDR1 is SGHRS, CDR2 YFSETQ. The CDR3 totals 15 residues. CDR3 DNA: TGCGCCAGCAGCGTACAGGGGAATGCCTACAATGAGCAGTTCTTC. It translates to CASSVQGNAYNEQFF.

V and J are TRBV9 and TRBJ1-3; D uncertain. CDR1 and CDR2 (germline): SGDLS, YYNGEE. The V end was cut by 0 bases, the J end by 0 bases, with 4 bases between. The CDR3 spans 14 residues. The DNA for the CDR3 is TGTGCCAGCAGCGTAGACAGCTCTGGAAACACCATATATTTT. It encodes CASSVDSSGNTIYF.

The chain joins TRBV2 to TRBJ2-3, with 7 nucleotides matching TRBD1. This CDR3 is built from 15 residues. V lost 8 bases to trimming and J lost 4 bases; unmatched junction nucleotides: 12. CDR1 and CDR2 (germline): SNHLY, FYNNEI. The chain's CDR3 is CASQRTGQVADTQYF. CDR3 sequence (DNA): TGTGCCAGCCAAAGGACAGGCCAGGTCGCAGATACGCAGTATTTT.

This rearrangement joins TRBV4-2 to TRBJ2-7; D gene ambiguous. Germline V gives CDR1 LGHNA, CDR2 YNFKEQ. The V and J ends lost 0 bases and 0 bases respectively, with 9 bases between them. The CDR3 covers 15 residues. The CDR3 bases are TGTGCCAGCAGCCAAGAGGTTGGCCCCTCCTACGAGCAGTACTTC. Protein product: CASSQEVGPSYEQYF.

The chain joins TRBV15 to TRBJ1-2; TRBD1 is a possible D gene (5 bases). V lost 1 base, J lost 8 bases, and 17 bases lay in between. Germline-derived CDR1 and CDR2 are LNHNV and YYDKDF (reference sequence). This CDR3 comprises 15 residues. CDR3 nucleotides: TGTGCCACCAGCAGAGGCGGGGGTCGAAGTAGCGGCTACACCTTC. Protein: CATSRGGGRSSGYTF.

This chain uses TRBV19 with TRBJ2-3; a possible D gene is TRBD2 (7 bases). V gave up 5 bases and J gave up 5 bases, with 20 bases separating them. The V gene's germline CDR1 is LNHDA and CDR2 SQIVND (reference sequence). This CDR3 is 16 amino acids long. DNA for the CDR3: TGTGCCAGTAGTCGGGGGTGGGGGGGCCAAGGAGATACGCAGTATTTT. It specifies CASSRGWGGQGDTQYF.